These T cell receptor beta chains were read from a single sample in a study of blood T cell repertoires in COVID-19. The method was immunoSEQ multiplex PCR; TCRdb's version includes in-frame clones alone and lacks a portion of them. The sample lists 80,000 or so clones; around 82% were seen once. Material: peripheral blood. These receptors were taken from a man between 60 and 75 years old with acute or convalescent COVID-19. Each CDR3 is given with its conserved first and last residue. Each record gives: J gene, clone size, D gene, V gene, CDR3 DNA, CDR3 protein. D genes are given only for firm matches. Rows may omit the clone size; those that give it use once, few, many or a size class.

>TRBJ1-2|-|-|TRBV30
TGTGCCTGGAGTGGGCAGGGCGGCTACACCTTC
CAWSGQGGYTF
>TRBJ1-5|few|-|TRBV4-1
TGCGCCAGCAGCCAAGTGCCCGGGGGGGGGCCACTCCAGCCCCAGCATTTT
CASSQVPGGGPLQPQHF
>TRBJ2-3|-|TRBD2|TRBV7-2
TGTGCCAGCAGCTTAGCGCTCGCGGGGGGGACAGATACGCAGTATTTT
CASSLALAGGTDTQYF
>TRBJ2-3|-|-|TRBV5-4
TGTGCCAGCAGCCAAAACACAGATACGCAGTATTTT
CASSQNTDTQYF
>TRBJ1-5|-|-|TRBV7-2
TGTGCCAGCAGCCTAGGGCGGGGGAATCAGCCCCAGCATTTT
CASSLGRGNQPQHF
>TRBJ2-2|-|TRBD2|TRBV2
TGTGCCAGCAGTCAGCGGGAATCCGGGGAGCTGTTTTTT
CASSQRESGELFF
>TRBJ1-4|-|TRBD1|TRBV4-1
TGCGCCAGCAGCAAAGGTCTGGGACAGGGTGGGGAAAAACTGTTTTTT
CASSKGLGQGGEKLFF
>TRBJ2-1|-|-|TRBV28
TGTGCCAGCAGTATCCCACTCCCTCCCAATGAGCAGTTCTTC
CASSIPLPPNEQFF
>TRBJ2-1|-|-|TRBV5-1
TGCGCCAGCAGCGACATAGAGATGAGCTCCTACAATGAGCAGTTCTTC
CASSDIEMSSYNEQFF
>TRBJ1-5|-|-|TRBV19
TGTGCCAGTAGTCCCGCGGGGGGGCCGGAGCAGCCCCAGCATTTT
CASSPAGGPEQPQHF
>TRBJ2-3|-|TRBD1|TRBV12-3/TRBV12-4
TGTGCCAGCAGTGCAGGGGGCAATACGCAGTATTTT
CASSAGGNTQYF
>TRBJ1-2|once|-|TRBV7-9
TGTGCCAGCAGCTTAGGGTCCGGGGATGGCTACACCTTC
CASSLGSGDGYTF
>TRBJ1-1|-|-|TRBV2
TGTGCCAGCAGAGGAGACGGTTCTGAAGCTTTCTTT
CASRGDGSEAFF
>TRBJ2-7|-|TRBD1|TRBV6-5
TGTGCCAGCAGTTCGAAGCGGACAGGGAAGGACTACGAGCAGTACTTC
CASSSKRTGKDYEQYF
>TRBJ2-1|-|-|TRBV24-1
TGTGCCACCAGTGCCTCGGACTTCTACTCCTACAATGAGCAGTTCTTC
CATSASDFYSYNEQFF
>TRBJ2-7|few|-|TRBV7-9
TGTGCCAGCAGCGCAGGGATTAGCGGCCCCTACGAGCAGTACTTC
CASSAGISGPYEQYF
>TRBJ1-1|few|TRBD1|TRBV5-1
TGCGCCAGCAGCTTGGAGGGACAGCGAACTGAAGCTTTCTTT
CASSLEGQRTEAFF
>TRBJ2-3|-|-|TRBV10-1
TGCGCCAGCAGTGGGGCCCCGTACGGAGGGGAGGATTTAAGCACAGATACGCAGTATTTT
CASSGAPYGGEDLSTDTQYF
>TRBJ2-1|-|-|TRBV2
TGTGCCAGCAGGGAGACGGAAAGCTCCTACAATGAGCAGTTCTTC
CASRETESSYNEQFF
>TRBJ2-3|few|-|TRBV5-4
TGTGCCAGCAGCCAAGGGGCTAGCACAGATACGCAGTATTTT
CASSQGASTDTQYF
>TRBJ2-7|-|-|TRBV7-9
TGTGCCAGCAGCTTACCCGCGCGTGGGGCAGAGAGGTCCTACGAGCAGTACTTC
CASSLPARGAERSYEQYF
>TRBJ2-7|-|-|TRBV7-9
TGTGCCAGCAGCTTAGCGGTATTTTCGGGCGAGCAGTACTTC
CASSLAVFSGEQYF
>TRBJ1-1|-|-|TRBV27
TGTGCCAGCAGTTTCGTCGGAGGACCTGTGAACACTGAAGCTTTCTTT
CASSFVGGPVNTEAFF
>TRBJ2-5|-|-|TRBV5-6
TGTGCCAGCAGCTCCGACACCTCCGGGACCCAGTACTTC
CASSSDTSGTQYF
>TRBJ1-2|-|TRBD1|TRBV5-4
TGTGCCAGCAGCCCCGGGACAGGGGGCGACTATGGCTACACCTTC
CASSPGTGGDYGYTF
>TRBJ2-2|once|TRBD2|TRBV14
TGTGCCAGCAGCCAAGTGGGACTAGCGGGGTCCGGGGAGCTGTTTTTT
CASSQVGLAGSGELFF
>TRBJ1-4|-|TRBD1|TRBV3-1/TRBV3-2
TGTGCCAGCAGCCCAGACAGGGTGAGAGGTGAAAAACTGTTTTTT
CASSPDRVRGEKLFF
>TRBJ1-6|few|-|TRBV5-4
TGTGCCAGCAGCTCGGCGGGGCAGGGAGATTCACCCCTCCACTTT
CASSSAGQGDSPLHF
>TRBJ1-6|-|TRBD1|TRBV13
TGTGCCAGCACCTTACGGACAGGGGGCAGACAACGGTCACCCCTCCACTTT
CASTLRTGGRQRSPLHF
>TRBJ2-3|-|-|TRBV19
TGTGCCAGTAGTATCCGTATCTCTAGCACAGATACGCAGTATTTT
CASSIRISSTDTQYF
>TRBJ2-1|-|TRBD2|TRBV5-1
TGCGCCAGCAGCTTCTCCCCTAAACTAGCGGGGGTCATTGAGCAGTTCTTC
CASSFSPKLAGVIEQFF
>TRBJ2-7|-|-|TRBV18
TGTGCCAGCGGCCGGGACATAACCTACGAGCAGTACTTC
CASGRDITYEQYF
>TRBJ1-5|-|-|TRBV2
TGTGCCAGCAGCTCACAGGGTAACCAGCATTTT
CASSSQGNQHF
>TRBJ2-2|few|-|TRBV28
TGTGCCAGCAGTTCGACTAGCACCGGGGAGCTGTTTTTT
CASSSTSTGELFF
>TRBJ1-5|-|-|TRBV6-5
TGTGCCAGCAGTTCGTACGGGGGACCCCAGCATTTT
CASSSYGGPQHF
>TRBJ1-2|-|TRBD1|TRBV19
TGTGCCAGTAGTATAAAGGGGGCGGCGAGTTATGGCTACACCTTC
CASSIKGAASYGYTF
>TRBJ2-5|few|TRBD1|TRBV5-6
TGTGCCAGCAGCTCCGGGACAGGCCGACTGGAGACCCAGTACTTC
CASSSGTGRLETQYF
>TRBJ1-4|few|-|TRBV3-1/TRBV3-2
TGTGCCAGCAGCCAAGGGGCAGGCCTTAATGAAAAACTGTTTTTT
CASSQGAGLNEKLFF